What follows is one T cell receptor beta chain and its context. Its antigen is currently unknown. TCRdb reanalysed the RT-PCR reads using MiXCR and keeps one entry per CDR3 protein. The sample contains 750,000 to 850,000 distinct CDR3 sequences, 18% of which appear only once. The CDR3 loop spans 18 amino acids. From germline, CDR1 is SGDLS and CDR2 YYNGEE. Trimming took off 0 bases at V and 0 bases at J, with 15 bases between the two ends. This sample was included in a study of response to subunit inactivated influenza vaccine. Findings and limits, study-wide: T cells newly recruited by each seasonal influenza vaccination are few, the authors suggested.

The TCR sequence derives from a man in his fifties or sixties who received an inactivated influenza vaccine. The sequences come from PBMCs from blood, collected 4 to 6 days after vaccination. The gene calls are TRBV9 and TRBJ2-2; D gene uncertain. CDR3 bases: TGTGCCAGCAGCGTAGCCCCAGGATATAGGACGAACACCGGGGAGCTGTTTTTT. Amino acid sequence: CASSVAPGYRTNTGELFF.